Following are 17 T cell receptor beta chains from one sample sequenced in a study of T cells after yellow fever vaccination (dated by TCRdb to the late 2010s). The treatment or condition label on this specimen signifies: live attenuated yellow fever vaccine strain. The library was made by 5' RACE. The instrument was an Illumina NovaSeq 6000. TCRdb's own reprocessing of the public reads used fastp at Q25 and MiXCR and kept productive beta chains. Every distinct CDR3 protein forms one entry, paired with its most common genes and DNA. A total of 250,000 to 400,000 distinct CDR3 sequences appear in this sample, 3.5% to 5% of them only once. 15% to 20% of the sample belongs to the ten largest clones. The specimen comprised PBMCs, sampled 15 days after the yellow fever booster vaccination. The source is a man aged 18-30 years who received the YFV17D yellow fever vaccine.

The sample holds a few counts of this clonotype. The chain links TRBV20-1 to TRBJ2-7, with 9 bases aligning to TRBD1. CDR3 size: 13 residues. V gave up 5 bases and J gave up 4 bases; unmatched junction bases: 6. Germline CDR1 DFQATT, CDR2 SNEGSKA (reference sequence). CDR3 amino acids: CSARGTGLYEQYF. CDR3 nucleotide sequence: TGCAGTGCTCGCGGGACAGGGCTTTACGAGCAGTACTTC.

The chain employs TRBV7-2 and TRBJ1-4; the match to TRBD1 covers 7 bases. V shed 0 bases, J shed 5 bases, and the junction held 3 bases outside the gene matches. The germline V gene has CDR1 SGHTA and CDR2 FQGNSA. This CDR3 has 15 residues. CDR3 nucleotide sequence: TGTGCCAGCAGCTTAGCGCACAGGGGAAATGAAAAACTGTTTTTT. Its translation is CASSLAHRGNEKLFF.

This clonotype has ten or more counts. V is TRBV29-1 and J is TRBJ2-2; 12 nucleotides match TRBD2. The CDR3 runs 15 residues. The germline V gene encodes CDR1 SQVTM and CDR2 ANQGSEA. V trimming: 5 bases; J trimming: 5 bases; junction bases outside the gene matches: 6. Written as DNA, the CDR3 is TGCAGCGTTAGACTAGCGGGGGATGAGACCGGGGAGCTGTTTTTT. This sequence encodes CSVRLAGDETGELFF.

The V and J genes are TRBV11-2 and TRBJ1-1; D is possibly TRBD1 (6 bases). V lost 5 bases, J lost 3 bases, and 13 bases lay in between. CDR1 is SGHAT and CDR2 is FQNNGV in the germline V gene. CDR3 length: 14 amino acids. The CDR3 sequence: CASSKRTADTEAFF. In DNA, the CDR3 is TGTGCCAGCAGCAAAAGGACAGCCGACACTGAAGCTTTCTTT. The full variable domain, rest sourced from reference TRBV11-2 and TRBJ1-1, is EAGVAQSPRYKIIEKRQSVAFWCNPISGHATLYWYQQILGQGPKLLIQFQNNGVVDDSQLPKDRFSAERLKGVDSTLKIQPAKLEDSAVYLCASSKRTADTEAFFGQGTRLTVV.

The chain joins TRBV12-3 or TRBV12-4 to TRBJ2-3; either TRBD1 or TRBD2 may fit D (5 bases each). The CDR3 extends over 17 amino acids. V was trimmed by 7 bases and J by 2 bases, leaving 22 bases between them. The CDR3 loop reads CASTRLFGTANTDTQYF. In DNA form, the CDR3 reads TGTGCCAGCACCCGGTTGTTTGGGACGGCAAACACAGATACGCAGTATTTT.

This clonotype has more than one count but fewer than ten. V is TRBV7-9 and J is TRBJ1-1, with D maybe TRBD1 (6 bases). CDR1 and CDR2 (germline): SEHNR, FQNEAQ (reference sequence). This CDR3 spans 15 amino acids. The ends were cut back, 5 bases at V and 1 base at J, with 14 bases in the middle. The CDR3, as DNA: TGTGCCAGCAGCCCGACCGGGACACCGAACACTGAAGCTTTCTTT. Translating it yields CASSPTGTPNTEAFF.

As regards this clonotype: Its ends do not fully match the called genes, so a read error is possible. This chain joins TRBV7-7 and TRBJ2-3; D unclear. This CDR3 spans 13 amino acids. CDR1 and CDR2 (germline): SSHAT, FNYEAQ (reference sequence). CDR3: CASSLTYSDTQYF. CDR3 DNA: TGTGCTAGCAGCCTAACCTATTCAGATACGCAGTATTTT.

This clonotype was detected a few times. The rearrangement links TRBV7-9 to TRBJ2-5; possibly TRBD2 for D (6 bases). This CDR3 has 11 residues. Germline V lookup: CDR1 SEHNR, CDR2 FQNEAQ (reference sequence). V was shortened by 8 bases and J by 13 bases, with 17 bases between the two germline ends. This CDR3 reads CASGDGGERYF. CDR3 DNA: TGTGCCAGCGGCGACGGGGGAGAACGGTACTTC.

This clonotype occurred a few times. The rearrangement joins TRBV20-1 to TRBJ2-3; TRBD2 aligns across 9 bases. This CDR3 contains 15 residues. Trimming cost V 0 bases and J 4 bases; bases outside gene matches: 5. In germline, CDR1 is DFQATT, CDR2 SNEGSKA (reference sequence). In nucleotides, the CDR3 is TGCAGTGCTAGAGATCTGGGCGGGGGGGCAGATACGCAGTATTTT. This encodes CSARDLGGGADTQYF.

This clonotype turned up a few times. The chain joins TRBV12-3 or TRBV12-4 to TRBJ2-2; TRBD2 matches at 10 bases. CDR3 length: 15 amino acids. V gave up 7 bases and J gave up 1 base; unmatched junction bases: 3. The chain's CDR3 is CASNQRGGNTGELFF. DNA for the CDR3: TGTGCCAGCAATCAGCGGGGGGGGAACACCGGGGAGCTGTTTTTT.

This clonotype has ten or more counts. V and J are TRBV20-1 and TRBJ2-7; a weak D match, TRBD1 (6 bases). Trimming pared 3 bases from V and 3 bases from J, leaving 15 bases between. This CDR3 comprises 14 residues. Per germline, CDR1 DFQATT and CDR2 SNEGSKA (reference sequence). CDR3 in amino acids: CSASPGHSNYEQYF. The CDR3 nucleotides are TGCAGTGCTAGTCCGGGACATTCAAACTACGAGCAGTACTTC.

The gene calls are TRBV15 and TRBJ2-7; the D gene is possibly TRBD2 (5 bases). Trimming pared 4 bases from V and 0 bases from J, leaving 16 bases between. Germline CDR1 and CDR2: LNHNV and YYDKDF (reference sequence). The length of the CDR3 is 16 residues. CDR3 sequence reads: CATSIGGSGSSYEQYV. The CDR3 bases are TGTGCCACCAGCATCGGCGGGTCAGGTAGCTCCTACGAGCAGTACGTC.

Only a few counts were recorded for this clonotype. This chain links TRBV18 with TRBJ1-4; possibly TRBD1 for D (6 bases). The length of the CDR3 is 13 residues. The V and J ends lost 3 bases and 7 bases respectively, with 9 bases between them. The germline gives CDR1 KGHSH, CDR2 LQKENI. This CDR3 reads CASSPRGIEKLFF. The DNA of the CDR3 is TGTGCCAGCTCACCGAGGGGGATTGAAAAACTGTTTTTT.

This clonotype was detected only a few times. The V and J genes are TRBV5-6 and TRBJ1-1, with a weak D call TRBD1 (6 bases). Germline lookup yields CDR1 SGHDT and CDR2 YYEEEE. The ends were cut back, 4 bases at V and 7 bases at J, with 17 bases in the middle. This CDR3 comprises 14 residues. The CDR3 here is CASSVGTWPGEAFF. DNA of the CDR3: TGTGCCAGCAGCGTCGGGACATGGCCGGGTGAAGCTTTCTTT.

V gene TRBV6-2 or TRBV6-3 combines with J gene TRBJ1-4; D is possibly TRBD1 (5 bases). Per the germline V gene, CDR1 is MNHEY and CDR2 is SVGEGT. V lost 4 bases and J 5 bases, leaving 11 bases between the germline ends. The CDR3 is made up of 14 amino acids. The CDR3 coding sequence is TGTGCCAGCAGTTTGACAGAGAAGAATGAAAAACTGTTTTTT. Residues: CASSLTEKNEKLFF.

The rearrangement joins TRBV4-3 to TRBJ2-1; D is perhaps TRBD2 (6 bases). The V gene lost 0 bases and the J gene lost 0 bases, with 9 bases spanning the gap. This CDR3 contains 16 residues. CDR1 and CDR2 (germline): LGHNA, YSLEER. The CDR3 DNA reads TGCGCCAGCAGCCAAGATTCCGGGAGCTCCTACAATGAGCAGTTCTTC. Its translation is CASSQDSGSSYNEQFF.

The sample holds many counts of this clonotype. The chain recombines TRBV5-5 with TRBJ1-4, with D hard to call. CDR1 and CDR2 from the germline V gene are SGHKS and YYEKEE (reference sequence). The CDR3 runs to 13 residues. The V and J ends lost 4 bases and 8 bases respectively, with 12 bases between them. DNA of the CDR3: TGTGCCAGCAGCATACGGACGGTGGAAAAACTGTTTTTT. Translated, it gives CASSIRTVEKLFF.